The next 22 T cell receptor beta chains were all read from a single sample in a study of blood T cell repertoires in COVID-19. The assay was immunoSEQ multiplex PCR, and TCRdb's table has in-frame clones only and misses some. The data contain some 9,000 clones, 91% of them singletons. Specimen: peripheral blood. These receptor sequences come from a woman aged 45-60 years with active COVID-19.

The chain uses TRBV5-5 and TRBJ2-1; D is perhaps TRBD2 (5 bases). Per the germline V gene, CDR1 is SGHKS and CDR2 is YYEKEE (reference sequence). Between the trimmed V and J ends, which lost 0 bases and 5 bases, there was a span of 9 bases. This CDR3 is 14 amino acids long. Here the CDR3 reads CASSLGTGNNEQFF. CDR3 nucleotides: TGTGCCAGCAGCTTGGGGACTGGCAACAATGAGCAGTTCTTC.

The rearrangement links TRBV29-1 to TRBJ1-1; D may be TRBD1 (5 bases). The ends were cut back, 5 bases at V and 4 bases at J, with 14 bases in the middle. The CDR3 totals 13 residues. In germline, CDR1 is SQVTM, CDR2 ANQGSEA. The CDR3 protein is CSVSQGIGTEAFF. The CDR3 DNA is TGCAGCGTTTCTCAGGGAATAGGCACTGAAGCTTTCTTT.

Turning to this clone: The junction does not match germline at one end; this may be a read error. V gene TRBV29-1 combines with J gene TRBJ2-1; 9 bases agree with TRBD2. The CDR3 loop spans 12 amino acids. The germline V gene encodes CDR1 SQVTM and CDR2 ANQGSEA. CDR3 DNA sequence: TGCAGCGTTGATCCTAGCGGGAATGCGCAGTTCTTC. Its translation is CSVDPSGNAQFF.

This clone was picked up one time. The chain combines TRBV3-1 (or the pseudogene TRBV3-2) with TRBJ2-5; 13 nucleotides match TRBD2. V lost 4 bases to trimming and J lost 5 bases; unmatched junction nucleotides: 7. CDR3 length equals 16 residues. Germline lookup yields CDR1 LGHDT and CDR2 YNNKEL (reference sequence). CDR3 loop: CASSLTGLAGYETQYF. The CDR3 nucleotides read TGTGCCAGCAGCCTAACGGGACTAGCGGGATACGAGACCCAGTACTTC.

The chain is built from TRBV5-1 and TRBJ2-2, with TRBD1 matching 7 bases. V lost 2 bases and J lost 1; bases outside the gene matches: 2. Per germline, CDR1 SGHRS and CDR2 YFSETQ. This CDR3 has 15 residues. The CDR3 DNA is TGCGCCAGCAGCTTACAGGGGAGGAACACCGGGGAGCTGTTTTTT. It specifies CASSLQGRNTGELFF.

The V and J genes are TRBV19 and TRBJ2-1, with 9 bases lining up with TRBD1. V lost 4 bases, J lost 10 bases, and 11 bases stayed unmatched. The CDR3 runs 15 residues. Germline V lookup: CDR1 LNHDA, CDR2 SQIVND (reference sequence). Written as DNA, the CDR3 is TGTGCCAGTAGTAGCCCGGGACAGGGAATTAGGGAGCAGTTCTTC. Protein sequence: CASSSPGQGIREQFF.

CDR3 sequence reads: CASRTDRGMNTEAFF. In nucleotides, the CDR3 is TGTGCCAGCAGAACTGACAGGGGGATGAACACTGAAGCTTTCTTT. V and J are TRBV6-5 and TRBJ1-1; 9 nucleotides line up with TRBD1. The CDR3 extends over 15 amino acids. Trimming took 6 bases from V and 0 from J; bases not matched to a gene: 5. Germline CDR1 reads MNHEY; CDR2 reads SVGAGI.

The chain has TRBV2 and TRBJ2-6, with D possibly TRBD1 on 6 matching bases. In germline, CDR1 is SNHLY, CDR2 FYNNEI. Trimming left V 3 bases short and J 1 base short, with 13 bases between. The CDR3 runs to 17 residues. CDR3 loop: CASSETPQGSGANVLTF. The CDR3 coding sequence is TGTGCCAGCAGTGAGACGCCACAGGGTTCTGGGGCCAACGTCCTGACTTTC.

The V gene is TRBV4-1, the J gene TRBJ2-5; a weak D match, TRBD1 (6 bases). The germline V gene encodes CDR1 MGHRA and CDR2 YSYEKL. V was clipped by 0 bases and J by 1 base, with 12 bases between them. This CDR3 contains 16 residues. The CDR3 bases are TGCGCCAGCAGCCAAGAGGTGGCAGGGGCCCAAGAGACCCAGTACTTC. It codes for CASSQEVAGAQETQYF.

The chain recombines TRBV29-1 with TRBJ2-7, with TRBD1 as a possible D gene (7 bases). The CDR3 contains 13 residues. V was clipped by 6 bases and J by 0 bases, with 12 bases between them. Germline V gene sequence: CDR1 SQVTM, CDR2 ANQGSEA. The CDR3 DNA follows: TGCAGCGTCCGCGGGGACAGCTCCTACGAGCAGTACTTC. Encoded protein: CSVRGDSSYEQYF.

The rearrangement links TRBV6-5 to TRBJ1-2; TRBD1 is a possible D gene (6 bases). The CDR3 runs 14 residues. V was trimmed by 6 bases and J by 6 bases, leaving 17 bases between them. CDR1 is MNHEY and CDR2 is SVGAGI in the germline V gene. The CDR3 protein is CASSEAGGADGYTF. CDR3 DNA: TGTGCCAGCAGCGAGGCCGGGGGGGCTGATGGCTACACCTTC.

The table lists this clone with a few counts. J is TRBJ1-2 and V is TRBV27, with TRBD1 identical over 7 bases. The CDR3 contains 15 residues. CDR1 is MNHEY, CDR2 SMNVEV, per germline (reference sequence). The junction had 9 bases not matched to a gene; V was cut back by 7 bases and J by 1 base. Here the CDR3 DNA reads TGTGCCAGCAAGCCGGCCGGGACAGATAACTATGGCTACACCTTC. Translating gives CASKPAGTDNYGYTF.

This chain connects TRBV10-3 to TRBJ2-3, with 7 bases that match TRBD2. V trimming: 6 bases; J trimming: 5 bases; junction bases outside the gene matches: 8. Germline V gene data show CDR1 as ENHRY and CDR2 as SYGVKD. This CDR3 contains 14 residues. As DNA, the CDR3 is TGTGCCATCAGGGAACCGGGACTACAAGATACGCAGTATTTT. This translates into CAIREPGLQDTQYF.

This clone came up once. The J gene is TRBJ1-1, the V gene TRBV2; maybe TRBD1 (5 bases). The CDR3 runs 13 residues. Per germline, CDR1 SNHLY and CDR2 FYNNEI. Trimming left V 7 bases short and J 4 bases short, with 13 bases between. The CDR3 DNA follows: TGTGCCAGCAACGGGGGGTTGGTCACTGAAGCTTTCTTT. Encoded protein: CASNGGLVTEAFF. The entire variable domain, with the rest obtained from reference TRBV2 and TRBJ1-1, is as follows: EPEVTQTPSHQVTQMGQEVILRCVPISNHLYFYWYRQILGQKVEFLVSFYNNEISEKSEIFDDQFSVERPDGSNFTLKIRSTKLEDSAMYFCASNGGLVTEAFFGQGTRLTVV.

The gene calls are TRBV7-9 and TRBJ1-2, with D possibly matching TRBD1 (6 bases). CDR3 length equals 13 residues. With 6 bases removed from V and 4 bases from J, the gap between germline ends came to 12 bases. CDR1 SEHNR and CDR2 FQNEAQ come from the germline V gene (reference sequence). CDR3 sequence (DNA): TGTGCCAGCAGTACTACAGGGAGCTATGGCTACACCTTC. It encodes CASSTTGSYGYTF.

The chain links TRBV13 to TRBJ2-2, with TRBD2 matching over 8 bases. Germline V lookup: CDR1 PRHDT, CDR2 FYEKMQ (reference sequence). The CDR3 consists of 14 residues. J lost 8 bases, V lost 5 bases, and 7 bases had no gene match. The CDR3: CASSPARGEGELFF. The CDR3 region has the DNA TGTGCCAGCAGCCCCGCGCGGGGGGAGGGGGAGCTGTTTTTT.

This chain connects TRBV27 to TRBJ1-5, with D possibly matching TRBD1 (6 bases). The CDR3 consists of 15 residues. Trimming stripped 6 bases from V and 2 bases from J, with 14 bases between. Germline values: CDR1 MNHEY, CDR2 SMNVEV (reference sequence). The CDR3 DNA reads TGTGCCAGCAGCTTCTTCAGGGGAGGCAATCAGCCCCAGCATTTT. Translation: CASSFFRGGNQPQHF.

In its sample, this clone was seen a few times. This sequence joins TRBV6-6 and TRBJ1-6; possibly TRBD1 for D (6 bases). This CDR3 is 17 amino acids long. Germline V gene lookup returns CDR1 MNHNY and CDR2 SVGAGI (reference sequence). V gave up 5 bases and J gave up 5 bases, with 19 bases separating them. The CDR3 is CASSRFPGTKNNSPLHF. The CDR3 DNA reads as TGTGCCAGCAGTCGATTCCCCGGGACAAAAAATAATTCACCCCTCCACTTT.

The chain has TRBV18 and TRBJ2-2; 9 positions match TRBD2. The CDR3 covers 15 residues. The germline gives CDR1 KGHSH, CDR2 LQKENI. V gave up 4 bases and J gave up 4 bases; unmatched junction bases: 4. The CDR3, as DNA: TGTGCCAGCTCACGGACTAGCGAAGGCACCGGGGAGCTGTTTTTT. Protein sequence: CASSRTSEGTGELFF.

The chain links TRBV28 to TRBJ1-1, with TRBD1 matching 10 bases. The CDR3 spans 16 residues. After removal of 5 bases from V and 1 base from J, the junction contained 7 bases not matched to a gene. Germline lookup yields CDR1 MDHEN and CDR2 SYDVKM. The DNA for the CDR3 is TGTGCCAGCAGTCCGGGGACAGGGGTGAAGAACACTGAAGCTTTCTTT. Translated, it gives CASSPGTGVKNTEAFF.

The rearrangement joins TRBV6-5 to TRBJ2-7; 9 nucleotides match TRBD1. This CDR3 has 15 residues. Unmatched junction bases numbered 8, after V lost 7 bases and J lost 1 base. Germline CDR1 and CDR2: MNHEY and SVGAGI. CDR3 bases: TGTGCCAGCACCTCTATAGGGACAGGGTCCTACGAGCAGTACTTC. Its translation is CASTSIGTGSYEQYF.

The chain is built from TRBV9 and TRBJ1-1; 9 positions agree with TRBD1. The CDR3 is 14 amino acids. Germline lookup yields CDR1 SGDLS and CDR2 YYNGEE. V was pared by 0 bases and J by 5 bases, with 2 bases of the junction left unmatched. CDR3 DNA sequence: TGTGCCAGCAGCGTAGGTGGGACAGGGACTGAAGCTTTCTTT. Translated, it gives CASSVGGTGTEAFF.